This T cell receptor beta chain was identified during a study of human T cells and chemical hapten exposure. Noted time point: patch test 3, about 24 weeks after DPC sensitization. Treatment of the sample: therapeutic diphenylcyclopropenone sensitization with weekly scalp DPC. The starting material, unfractionated whole blood, was used for total RNA extraction. This clonotype was recorded a few times. Germline values: CDR1 SGHDT, CDR2 YYEEEE. The length of the CDR3 is 13 residues. V was trimmed by 3 bases and J by 5 bases, leaving 11 bases between them. TCRdb used MiXCR to reprocess the RACE reads, holding one entry per CDR3 protein. Of more than 150,000 distinct CDR3 sequences detected, 24% appear once; the ten largest clones hold about 2.3%.

The source is a woman in her thirties or forties with alopecia areata. Some clones in this sample may be carry-over from other donors' samples. V usage is TRBV5-6 and J usage is TRBJ2-5, with unresolved D. The sample in question was whole blood, obtained in connection with sensitization to the hapten diphenylcyclopropenone (DPC). The CDR3 bases are TGTGCCAGCAGCTATGGCAATAGCGAGACCCAGTACTTC. Amino acid sequence: CASSYGNSETQYF.